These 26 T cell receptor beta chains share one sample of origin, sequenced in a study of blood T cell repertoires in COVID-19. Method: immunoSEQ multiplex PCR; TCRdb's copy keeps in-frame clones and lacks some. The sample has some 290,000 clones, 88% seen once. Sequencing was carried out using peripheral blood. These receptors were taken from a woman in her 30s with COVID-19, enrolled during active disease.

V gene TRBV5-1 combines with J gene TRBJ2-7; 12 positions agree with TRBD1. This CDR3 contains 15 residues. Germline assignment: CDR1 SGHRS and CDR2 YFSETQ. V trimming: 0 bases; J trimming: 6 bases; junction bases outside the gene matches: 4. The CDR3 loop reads CASSLGLGQGAEQYF. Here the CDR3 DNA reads TGCGCCAGCAGCTTGGGGCTGGGACAGGGGGCCGAGCAGTACTTC.

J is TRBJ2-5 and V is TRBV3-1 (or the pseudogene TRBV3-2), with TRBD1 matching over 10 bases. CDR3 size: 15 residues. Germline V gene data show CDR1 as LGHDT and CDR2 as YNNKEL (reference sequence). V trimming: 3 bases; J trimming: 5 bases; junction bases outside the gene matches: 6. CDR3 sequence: CASSQGQGNGETQYF. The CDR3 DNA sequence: TGTGCCAGCAGCCAGGGACAGGGGAACGGGGAGACCCAGTACTTC.

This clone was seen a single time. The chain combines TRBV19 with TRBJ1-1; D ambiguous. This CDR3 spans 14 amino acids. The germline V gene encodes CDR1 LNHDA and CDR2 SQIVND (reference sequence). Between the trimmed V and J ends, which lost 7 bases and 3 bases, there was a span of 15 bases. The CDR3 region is CASTPSGIYTEAFF. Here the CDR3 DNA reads TGTGCCAGTACCCCATCGGGGATTTACACTGAAGCTTTCTTT.

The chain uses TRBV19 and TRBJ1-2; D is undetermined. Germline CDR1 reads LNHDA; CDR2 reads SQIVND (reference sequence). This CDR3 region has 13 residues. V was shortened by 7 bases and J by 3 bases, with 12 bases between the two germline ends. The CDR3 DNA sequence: TGTGCCAGTACCGACAAGCAACACTATGGCTACACCTTC. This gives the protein CASTDKQHYGYTF.

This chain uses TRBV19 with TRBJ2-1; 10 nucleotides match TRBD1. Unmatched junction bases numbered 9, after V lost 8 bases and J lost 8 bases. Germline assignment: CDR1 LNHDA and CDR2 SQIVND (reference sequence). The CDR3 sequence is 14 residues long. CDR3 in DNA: TGTGCCAGTTGCGGGGGACAGGGGCTCTATGAGCAGTTCTTC. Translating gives CASCGGQGLYEQFF. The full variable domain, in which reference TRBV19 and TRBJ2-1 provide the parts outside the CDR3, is DGGITQSPKYLFRKEGQNVTLSCEQNLNHDAMYWYRQDPGQGLRLIYYSQIVNDFQKGDIAEGYSVSREKKESFPLTVTSAQKNPTAFYLCASCGGQGLYEQFFGPGTRLTVL.

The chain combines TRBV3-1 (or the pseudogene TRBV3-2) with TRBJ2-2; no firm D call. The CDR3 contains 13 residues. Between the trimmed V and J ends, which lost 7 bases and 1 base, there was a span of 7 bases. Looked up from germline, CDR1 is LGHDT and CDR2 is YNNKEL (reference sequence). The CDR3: CASKRRNTGELFF. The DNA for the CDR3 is TGTGCCAGCAAGCGTAGGAACACCGGGGAGCTGTTTTTT.

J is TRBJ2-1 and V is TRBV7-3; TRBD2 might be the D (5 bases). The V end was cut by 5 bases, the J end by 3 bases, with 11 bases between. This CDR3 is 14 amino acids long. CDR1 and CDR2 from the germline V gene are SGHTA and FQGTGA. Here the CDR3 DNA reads TGTGCCAGCAGCCCGAGGGCAGACTACAATGAGCAGTTCTTC. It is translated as CASSPRADYNEQFF.

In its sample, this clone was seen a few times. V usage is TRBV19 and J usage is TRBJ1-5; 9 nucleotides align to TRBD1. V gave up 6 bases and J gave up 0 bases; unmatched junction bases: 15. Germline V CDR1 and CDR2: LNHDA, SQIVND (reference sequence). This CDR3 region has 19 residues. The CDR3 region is CASRSSVGQGTYSNQPQHF. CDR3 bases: TGTGCCAGTAGATCCTCCGTCGGACAGGGGACCTATAGCAATCAGCCCCAGCATTTT.

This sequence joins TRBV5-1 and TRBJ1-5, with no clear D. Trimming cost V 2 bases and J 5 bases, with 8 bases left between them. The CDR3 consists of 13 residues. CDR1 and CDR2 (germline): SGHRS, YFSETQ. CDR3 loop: CASSFFPDQPQHF. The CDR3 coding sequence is TGCGCCAGCAGCTTTTTCCCGGATCAGCCCCAGCATTTT.

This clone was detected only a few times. The CDR3 loop reads CASSAYRGQSSPLHF. Written as DNA, the CDR3 is TGTGCCAGCAGCGCCTACAGGGGGCAGAGTTCACCCCTCCACTTT. V is TRBV9 and J is TRBJ1-6; 9 positions agree with TRBD1. Germline lookup yields CDR1 SGDLS and CDR2 YYNGEE. V was pared by 3 bases and J by 9 bases, with 7 bases of the junction left unmatched. There are 15 residues in the CDR3.

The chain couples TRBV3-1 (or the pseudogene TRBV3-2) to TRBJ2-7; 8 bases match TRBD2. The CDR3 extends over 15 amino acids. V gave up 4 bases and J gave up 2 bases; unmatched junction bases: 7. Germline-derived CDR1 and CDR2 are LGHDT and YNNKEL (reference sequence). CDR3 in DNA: TGTGCCAGCAGCCCGGGGGGGGCATCCCCCTACGAGCAGTACTTC. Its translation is CASSPGGASPYEQYF.

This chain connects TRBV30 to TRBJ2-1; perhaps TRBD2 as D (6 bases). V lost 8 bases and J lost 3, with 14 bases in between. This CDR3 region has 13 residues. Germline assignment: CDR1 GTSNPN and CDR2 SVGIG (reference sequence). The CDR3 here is CALQASDYNEQFF. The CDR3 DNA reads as TGTGCCCTCCAGGCTAGCGACTACAATGAGCAGTTCTTC.

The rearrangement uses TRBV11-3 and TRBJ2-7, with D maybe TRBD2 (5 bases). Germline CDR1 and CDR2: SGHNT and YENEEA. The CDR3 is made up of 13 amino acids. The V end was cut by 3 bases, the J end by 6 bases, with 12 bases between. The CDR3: CASSFDPAAEQYF. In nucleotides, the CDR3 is TGTGCCAGCAGCTTTGACCCAGCGGCCGAGCAGTACTTC.

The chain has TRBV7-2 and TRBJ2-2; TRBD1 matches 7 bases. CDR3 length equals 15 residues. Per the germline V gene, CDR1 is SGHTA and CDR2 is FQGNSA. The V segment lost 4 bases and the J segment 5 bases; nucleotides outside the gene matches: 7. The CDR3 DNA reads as TGTGCCAGCAGCTCCCGACAGGGATGGACCGGGGAGCTGTTTTTT. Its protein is CASSSRQGWTGELFF.

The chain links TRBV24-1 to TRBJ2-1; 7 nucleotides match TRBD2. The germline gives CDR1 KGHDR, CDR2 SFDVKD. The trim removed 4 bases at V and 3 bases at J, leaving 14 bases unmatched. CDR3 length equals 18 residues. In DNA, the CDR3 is TGTGCCACCAGTGACCCAAGCGGGAAGGAGGGGATCTACAATGAGCAGTTCTTC. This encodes CATSDPSGKEGIYNEQFF.

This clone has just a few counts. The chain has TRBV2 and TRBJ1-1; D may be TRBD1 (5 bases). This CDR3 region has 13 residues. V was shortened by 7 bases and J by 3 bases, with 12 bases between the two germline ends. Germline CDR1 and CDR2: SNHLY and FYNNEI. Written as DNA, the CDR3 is TGTGCCAGCACCCCGGCCAGGGACACTGAAGCTTTCTTT. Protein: CASTPARDTEAFF.

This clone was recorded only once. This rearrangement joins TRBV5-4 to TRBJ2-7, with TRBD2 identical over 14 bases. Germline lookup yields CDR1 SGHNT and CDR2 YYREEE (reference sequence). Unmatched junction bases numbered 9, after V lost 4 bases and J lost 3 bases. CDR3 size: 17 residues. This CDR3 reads CASSPYPGTSGSYEQYF. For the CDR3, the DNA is TGTGCCAGCAGCCCGTATCCCGGGACTAGCGGGAGCTACGAGCAGTACTTC.

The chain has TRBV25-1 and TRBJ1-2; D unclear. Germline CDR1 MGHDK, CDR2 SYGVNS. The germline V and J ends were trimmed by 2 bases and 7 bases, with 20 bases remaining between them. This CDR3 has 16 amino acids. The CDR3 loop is CASSEGPSLRTGGYTF. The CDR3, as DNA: TGTGCCAGCAGTGAAGGCCCCTCTCTCCGGACTGGTGGCTACACCTTC.

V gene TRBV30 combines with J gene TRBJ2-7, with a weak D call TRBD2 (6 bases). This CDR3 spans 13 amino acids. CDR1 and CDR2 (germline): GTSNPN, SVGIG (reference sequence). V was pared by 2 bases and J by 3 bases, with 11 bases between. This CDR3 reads CAWSLQGGYEQYF. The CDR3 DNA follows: TGTGCCTGGAGTCTCCAGGGAGGCTACGAGCAGTACTTC.

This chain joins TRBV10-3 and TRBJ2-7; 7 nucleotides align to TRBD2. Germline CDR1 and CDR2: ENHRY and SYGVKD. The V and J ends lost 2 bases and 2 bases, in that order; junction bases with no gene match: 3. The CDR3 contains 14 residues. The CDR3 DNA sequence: TGTGCCATCAGTGAGGAGCGGGGCGCCTACGAGCAGTACTTC. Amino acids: CAISEERGAYEQYF.

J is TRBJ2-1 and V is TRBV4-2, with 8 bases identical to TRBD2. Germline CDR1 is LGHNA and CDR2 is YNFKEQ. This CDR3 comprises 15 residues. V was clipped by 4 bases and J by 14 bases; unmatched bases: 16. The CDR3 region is CASSPGAAGDPWKFF. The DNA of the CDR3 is TGTGCCAGCAGCCCGGGGGCAGCGGGAGACCCCTGGAAGTTCTTC.

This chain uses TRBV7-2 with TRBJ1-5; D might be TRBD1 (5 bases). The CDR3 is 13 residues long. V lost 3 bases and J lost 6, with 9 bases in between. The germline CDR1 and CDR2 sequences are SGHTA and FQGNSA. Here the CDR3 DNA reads TGTGCCAGCAGCTTTGACAGAAGTCAGCCCCAGCATTTT. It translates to CASSFDRSQPQHF.

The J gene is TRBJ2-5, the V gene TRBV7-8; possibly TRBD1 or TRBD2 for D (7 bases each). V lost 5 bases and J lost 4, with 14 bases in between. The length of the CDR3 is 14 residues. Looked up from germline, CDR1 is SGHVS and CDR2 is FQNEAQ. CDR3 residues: CASSRAGGGETQYF. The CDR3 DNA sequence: TGTGCCAGCAGCCGAGCAGGGGGGGGAGAGACCCAGTACTTC.

The CDR3 DNA follows: TGTGCCAGCTCAGGACTCGGACAGAAGGCGCGCAATCAGCCCCAGCATTTT. Encoded protein: CASSGLGQKARNQPQHF. The chain employs TRBV18 and TRBJ1-5; D possibly corresponds to TRBD1 (6 bases). The CDR3 length is 17 residues. CDR1 is KGHSH and CDR2 is LQKENI in the germline V gene. Trimming left V 5 bases short and J 2 bases short, with 19 bases between.

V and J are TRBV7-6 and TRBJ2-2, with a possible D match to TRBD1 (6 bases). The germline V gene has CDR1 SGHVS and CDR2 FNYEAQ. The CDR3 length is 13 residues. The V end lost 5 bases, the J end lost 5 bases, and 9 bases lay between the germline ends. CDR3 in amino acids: CASSGQFTGELFF. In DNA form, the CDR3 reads TGTGCCAGCAGCGGACAGTTTACCGGGGAGCTGTTTTTT.

The CDR3 region has the DNA TGTGCCAGCAACTTACAGGGAGCGGCGAACGCTTTCTTT. Its protein is CASNLQGAANAFF. This chain connects TRBV5-4 to TRBJ1-1, with a possible D match to TRBD1 (6 bases). V lost 6 bases, J lost 11 bases, and 20 bases lay in between. The CDR3 contains 13 residues. Germline V lookup: CDR1 SGHNT, CDR2 YYREEE (reference sequence).